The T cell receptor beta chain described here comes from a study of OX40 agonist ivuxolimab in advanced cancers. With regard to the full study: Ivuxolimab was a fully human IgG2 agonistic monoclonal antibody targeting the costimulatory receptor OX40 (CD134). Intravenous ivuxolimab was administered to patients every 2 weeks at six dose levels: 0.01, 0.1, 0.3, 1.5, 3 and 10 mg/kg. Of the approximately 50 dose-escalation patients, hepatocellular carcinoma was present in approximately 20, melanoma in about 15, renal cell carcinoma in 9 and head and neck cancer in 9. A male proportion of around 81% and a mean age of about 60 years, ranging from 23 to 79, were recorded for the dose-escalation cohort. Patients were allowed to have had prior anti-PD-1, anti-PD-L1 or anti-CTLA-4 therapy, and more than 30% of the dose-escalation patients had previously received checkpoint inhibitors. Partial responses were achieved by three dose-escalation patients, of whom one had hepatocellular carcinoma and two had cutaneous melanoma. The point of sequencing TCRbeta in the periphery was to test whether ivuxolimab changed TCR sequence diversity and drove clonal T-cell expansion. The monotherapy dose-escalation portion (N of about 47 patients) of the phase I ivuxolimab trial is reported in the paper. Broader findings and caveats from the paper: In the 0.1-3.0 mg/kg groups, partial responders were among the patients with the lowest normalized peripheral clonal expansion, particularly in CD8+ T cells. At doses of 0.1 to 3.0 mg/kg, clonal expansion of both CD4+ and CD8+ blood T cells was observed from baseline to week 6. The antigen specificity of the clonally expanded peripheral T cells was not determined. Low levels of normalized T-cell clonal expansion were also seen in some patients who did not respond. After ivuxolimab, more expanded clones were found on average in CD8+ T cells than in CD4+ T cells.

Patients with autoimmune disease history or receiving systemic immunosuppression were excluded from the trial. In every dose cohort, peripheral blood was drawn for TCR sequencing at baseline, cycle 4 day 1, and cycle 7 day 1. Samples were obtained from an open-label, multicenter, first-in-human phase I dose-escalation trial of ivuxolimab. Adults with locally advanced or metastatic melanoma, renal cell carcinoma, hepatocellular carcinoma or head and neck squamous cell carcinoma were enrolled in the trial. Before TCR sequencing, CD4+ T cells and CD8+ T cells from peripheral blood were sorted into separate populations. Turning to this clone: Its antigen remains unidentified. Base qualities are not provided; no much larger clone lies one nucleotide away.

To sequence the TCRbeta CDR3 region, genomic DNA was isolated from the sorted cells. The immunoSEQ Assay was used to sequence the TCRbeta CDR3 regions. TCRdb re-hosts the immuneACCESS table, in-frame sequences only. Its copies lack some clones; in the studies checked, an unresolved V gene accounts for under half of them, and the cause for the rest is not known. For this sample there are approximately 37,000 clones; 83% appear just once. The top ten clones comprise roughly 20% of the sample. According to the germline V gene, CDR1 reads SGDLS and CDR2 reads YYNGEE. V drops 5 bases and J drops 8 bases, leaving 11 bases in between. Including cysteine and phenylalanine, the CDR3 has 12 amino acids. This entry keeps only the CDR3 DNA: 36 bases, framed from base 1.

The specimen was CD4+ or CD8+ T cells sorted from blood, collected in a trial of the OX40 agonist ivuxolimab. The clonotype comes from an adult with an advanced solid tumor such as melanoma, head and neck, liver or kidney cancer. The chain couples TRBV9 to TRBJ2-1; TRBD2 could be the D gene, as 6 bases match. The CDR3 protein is CASSVSGHEQFF. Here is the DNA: TGTGCCAGCAGTGTTAGCGGCCATGAGCAGTTCTTC.